This TCR beta chain was documented in a study of T cell repertoires in cytomegalovirus infection. V was pared by 3 bases and J by 2 bases, with 12 bases between. CDR1 and CDR2 from the germline V gene are DFQATT and SNEGSKA (reference sequence). This CDR3 region has 14 residues. TCRdb reprocessed the reads with MiXCR, giving one entry per CDR3 protein. The sample holds 200,000 to 300,000 distinct CDR3 sequences, roughly 10% seen once. The specimen was PBMCs. The chain couples TRBV20-1 to TRBJ2-3; D is possibly TRBD1 or TRBD2 (5 bases each). The TCR sequence derives from a human donor in good health (CMV status not recorded). Some clones in this sample may be carry-over from other donors' samples. The CDR3 DNA reads TGCAGTGCTAGTGGACGGGACCTCACAGATACGCAGTATTTT. Translation: CSASGRDLTDTQYF.